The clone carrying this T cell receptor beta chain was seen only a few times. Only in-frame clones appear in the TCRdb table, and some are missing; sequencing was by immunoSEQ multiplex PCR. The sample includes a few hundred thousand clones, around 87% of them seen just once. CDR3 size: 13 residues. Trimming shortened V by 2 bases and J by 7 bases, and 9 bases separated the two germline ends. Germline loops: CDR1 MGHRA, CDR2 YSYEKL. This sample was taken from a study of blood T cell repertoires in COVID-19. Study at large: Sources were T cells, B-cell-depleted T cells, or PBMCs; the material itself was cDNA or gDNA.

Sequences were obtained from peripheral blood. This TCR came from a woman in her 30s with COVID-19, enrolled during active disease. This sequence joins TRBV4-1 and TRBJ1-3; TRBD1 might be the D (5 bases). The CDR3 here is CASSQSQGNTIYF. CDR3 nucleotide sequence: TGCGCCAGCAGCCAATCTCAGGGCAACACCATATATTTT.